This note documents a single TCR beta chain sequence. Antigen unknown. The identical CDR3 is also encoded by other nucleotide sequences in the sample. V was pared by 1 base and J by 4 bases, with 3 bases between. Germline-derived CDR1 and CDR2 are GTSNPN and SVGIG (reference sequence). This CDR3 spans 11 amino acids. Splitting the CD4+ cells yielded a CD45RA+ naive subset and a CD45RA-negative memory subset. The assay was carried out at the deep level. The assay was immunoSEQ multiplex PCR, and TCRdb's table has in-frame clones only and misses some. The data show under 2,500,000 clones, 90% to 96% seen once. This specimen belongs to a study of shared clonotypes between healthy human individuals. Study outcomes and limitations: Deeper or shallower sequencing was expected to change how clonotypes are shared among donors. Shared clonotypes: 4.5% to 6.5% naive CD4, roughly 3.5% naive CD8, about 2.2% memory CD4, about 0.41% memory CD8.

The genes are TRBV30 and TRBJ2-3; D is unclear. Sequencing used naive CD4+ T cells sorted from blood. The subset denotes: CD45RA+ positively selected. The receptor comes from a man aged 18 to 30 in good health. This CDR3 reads CAWSGPDTQYF. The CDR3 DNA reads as TGTGCCTGGAGTGGACCAGATACGCAGTATTTT. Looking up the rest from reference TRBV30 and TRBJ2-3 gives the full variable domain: SQTIHQWPATLVQPVGSPLSLECTVEGTSNPNLYWYRQAAGRGLQLLFYSVGIGQISSEVPQNLSASRPQDRQFILSSKKLLLSDSGFYLCAWSGPDTQYFGPGTRLTVL.